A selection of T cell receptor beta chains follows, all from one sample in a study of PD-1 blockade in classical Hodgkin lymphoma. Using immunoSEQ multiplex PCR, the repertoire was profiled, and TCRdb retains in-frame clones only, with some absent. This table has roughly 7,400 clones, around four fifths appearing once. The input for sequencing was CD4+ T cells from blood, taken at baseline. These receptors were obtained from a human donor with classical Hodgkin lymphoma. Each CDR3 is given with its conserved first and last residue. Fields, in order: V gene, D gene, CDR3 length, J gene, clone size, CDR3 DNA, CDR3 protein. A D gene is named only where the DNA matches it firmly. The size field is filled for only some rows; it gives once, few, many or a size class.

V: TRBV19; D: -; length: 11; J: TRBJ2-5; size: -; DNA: TGTGCCAGTAGTAGGGCCGGGACTTCTTACTTC; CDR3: CASSRAGTSYF
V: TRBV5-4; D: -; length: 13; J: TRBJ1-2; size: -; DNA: TGTGCCAGCAGCGGGGGGGGAGACTATGGCTACACCTTC; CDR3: CASSGGGDYGYTF
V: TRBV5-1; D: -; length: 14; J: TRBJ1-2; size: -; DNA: TGCGCCAGCAGCTTGGTAACAGGGAATGCTGGCTACACCTTC; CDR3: CASSLVTGNAGYTF
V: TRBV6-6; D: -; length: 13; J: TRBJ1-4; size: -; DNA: TGTGCCAGCATTGCAGTTGCTAATGAAAAACTGTTTTTT; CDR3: CASIAVANEKLFF
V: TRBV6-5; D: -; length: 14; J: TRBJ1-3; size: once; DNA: TGTGCCAGCAGTACCCGAGGGGGGGGAAACACCATATATTTT; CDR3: CASSTRGGGNTIYF
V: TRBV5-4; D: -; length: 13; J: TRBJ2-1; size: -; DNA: TGTGCCAGCAGCTTGGTAGGTTACAATGAGCAGTTCTTC; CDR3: CASSLVGYNEQFF
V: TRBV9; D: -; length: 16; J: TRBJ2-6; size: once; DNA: TGTGCCAGCAGCGTAGGGGGCAACTCTGGGGCCAACGTCCTGACTTTC; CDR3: CASSVGGNSGANVLTF
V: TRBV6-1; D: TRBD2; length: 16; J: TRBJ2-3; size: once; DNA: TGTGCCAGCAGTGTTTCTAGCGGGAGCCCCACAGATACGCAGTATTTT; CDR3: CASSVSSGSPTDTQYF
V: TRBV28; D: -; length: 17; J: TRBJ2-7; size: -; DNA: TGTGCCAGCAGTTCGGGATCGGGGGTGGACCCAACCTACGAGCAGTACTTC; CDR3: CASSSGSGVDPTYEQYF
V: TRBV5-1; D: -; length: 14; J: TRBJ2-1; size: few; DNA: TGCGCCAGCAGCTTGGCAGGGGAAGTTTTTGAGCAGTTCTTC; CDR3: CASSLAGEVFEQFF
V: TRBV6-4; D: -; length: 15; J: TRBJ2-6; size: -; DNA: TGTGCCAGCAGTGACGGAAGCACTGGGGCCAACGTCCTGACTTTC; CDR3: CASSDGSTGANVLTF
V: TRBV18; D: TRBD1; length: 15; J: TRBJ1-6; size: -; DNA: TGTGCCAGCTCACCCGGGACAGCCTATAATTCACCCCTCCACTTT; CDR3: CASSPGTAYNSPLHF
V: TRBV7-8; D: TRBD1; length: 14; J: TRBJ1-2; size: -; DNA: TGTGCCAGCAGCTCCAGACAGGGCTACTATGGCTACACCTTC; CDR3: CASSSRQGYYGYTF
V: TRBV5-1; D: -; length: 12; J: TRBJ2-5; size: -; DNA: TGCGCCAGCAGCGAGAATCGGGAGACCCAGTACTTC; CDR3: CASSENRETQYF
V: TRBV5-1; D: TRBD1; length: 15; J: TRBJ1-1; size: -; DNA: TGCGCCAGCAGCTTGGTCCAGGGGGGGAACACTGAAGCTTTCTTT; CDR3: CASSLVQGGNTEAFF
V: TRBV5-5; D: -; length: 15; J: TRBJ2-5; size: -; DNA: TGTGCCAGCAGCTTTAGACTCACAATCCAAGAGACCCAGTACTTC; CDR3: CASSFRLTIQETQYF
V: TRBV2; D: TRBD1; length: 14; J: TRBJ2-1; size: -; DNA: TGTGCCAGAGGAACAGGGGGCACCTACAATGAGCAGTTCTTC; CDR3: CARGTGGTYNEQFF
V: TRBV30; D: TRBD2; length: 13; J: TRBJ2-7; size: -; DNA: TGTGCCTGGACAGTAGCGGGAGGGGACGAGCAGTACTTC; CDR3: CAWTVAGGDEQYF
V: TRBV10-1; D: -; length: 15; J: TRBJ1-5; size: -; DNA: TGCGCCAGCAGTGAGTTATGGGGGGCAAATCAGCCCCAGCATTTT; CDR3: CASSELWGANQPQHF
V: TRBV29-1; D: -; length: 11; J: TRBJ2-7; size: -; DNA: TGCAGCGTTGCGGCCGACTACGAGCAGTACTTC; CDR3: CSVAADYEQYF
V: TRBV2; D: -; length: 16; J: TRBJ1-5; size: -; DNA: TGTGCCAGCAGTGAAGACCTCGGGTATAGCAATCAGCCCCAGCATTTT; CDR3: CASSEDLGYSNQPQHF
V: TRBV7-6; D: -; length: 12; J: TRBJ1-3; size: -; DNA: TGTGCCAGCAGCTTAGGTGGGGACACCATATATTTT; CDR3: CASSLGGDTIYF
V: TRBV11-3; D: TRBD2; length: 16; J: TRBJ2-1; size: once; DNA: TGTGCCAGCAGCTCGACTAGCGGGGGGGCGAACAATGAGCAGTTCTTC; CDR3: CASSSTSGGANNEQFF
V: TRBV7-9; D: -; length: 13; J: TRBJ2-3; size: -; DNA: TGTGCCAGCAGCTTAGGTTTCACAGATACGCAGTATTTT; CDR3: CASSLGFTDTQYF
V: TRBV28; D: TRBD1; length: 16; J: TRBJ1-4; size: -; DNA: TGTGCCAGCAGTTTTATGGGGACAGGGAGTAATGAAAAACTGTTTTTT; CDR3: CASSFMGTGSNEKLFF
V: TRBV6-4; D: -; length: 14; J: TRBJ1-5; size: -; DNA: TGTGCCAGCAGTGTGGAGAAGGGGGGCCAGCCCCAGCATTTT; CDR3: CASSVEKGGQPQHF
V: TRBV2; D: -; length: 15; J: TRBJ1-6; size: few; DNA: TGTGCCAGCAGCGTGGAGGGGGAAAGGAATTCACCCCTCCACTTT; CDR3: CASSVEGERNSPLHF
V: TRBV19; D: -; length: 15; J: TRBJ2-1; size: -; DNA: TGTGCCAGTAGTACCCCGCGATCGTCCTACAATGAGCAGTTCTTC; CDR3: CASSTPRSSYNEQFF